The clone carrying this T cell receptor beta chain was detected only a few times. Its antigen is unknown. The entry originates in a study of T cell repertoires in cytomegalovirus infection. Germline values: CDR1 MNHNY, CDR2 SVGAGI (reference sequence). The CDR3 is made up of 13 amino acids. V dropped 6 bases and J dropped 1 base, with 6 bases sitting between them. The study, taken as a whole, reports: The ex vivo response was dominated by HLA-C-restricted CMV-specific TCR beta clonotypes.

TCRdb re-called the reads through MiXCR, storing one row per CDR3 protein. Here the sample spans hundreds of thousands of distinct CDR3 sequences, roughly 36% being singletons. This receptor was taken from a human donor in good health (CMV status not recorded). Some clones in this sample may be carry-over from other donors' samples. The sequences come from cultured PBMCs, collected from culture after CMV antigen stimulation. The rearrangement joins TRBV6-6 to TRBJ2-2; D is possibly TRBD1 (6 bases). CDR3 sequence (DNA): TGTGCCAGCAGGACAGGGAACACCGGGGAGCTGTTTTTT. The encoded protein is CASRTGNTGELFF.